The source of this T cell receptor (beta chain) is a study of T cells in Graves' hyperthyroidism and ophthalmopathy. Notes on the study in general: A model of 13 V-J pairs discriminated ophthalmopathy from stable hyperthyroidism.

Predating any ophthalmopathy symptoms, the blood sample was taken at first hyperthyroidism diagnosis. TCR beta CDR3 regions were amplified from RNA. Primed by the HTBI set, a first-round RT-PCR was run on the TCR CDR3. TCRdb itself ran the multiplex PCR reads through MiXCR, one entry per CDR3 protein. The sample includes 600,000 to 850,000 distinct CDR3 sequences, 15% to 20% of them seen just once. Remarks on this clonotype: The antigen remains unidentified.

CDR1 is MNHEY, CDR2 SMNVEV, per germline (reference sequence). The CDR3 runs 11 residues. V gave up 10 bases and J gave up 10 bases, with 16 bases separating them. Specimen: blood. The TCR comes from a woman aged 45-59 years with Graves' hyperthyroidism that later progressed to Graves' ophthalmopathy. The chain recombines TRBV27 with TRBJ1-1; weak D call: TRBD1 (5 bases). The chain's CDR3 is CATTFTGVAFF. CDR3 DNA: TGTGCCACTACATTCACGGGGGTAGCTTTCTTT.